This entry features one TCR beta chain sequence. The data stem from a study of blood T cell repertoires in COVID-19. Across the whole study: Some COVID-19 samples were acute and others convalescent; all came from the United States, Italy and Spain. T cells, B-cell-depleted T cells, or PBMCs supplied cDNA or gDNA.

In the original workflow: It was from reference gene primer amplification that nucleated cell counts were estimated. TCRdb's copy holds only in-frame clones and misses some; the assay was immunoSEQ multiplex PCR. Clonal size and the V and J genes are those of that table, whereas D and trimming came from the DNA. The table lists 90,000 to 150,000 clones, approximately 80% of them singletons. This CDR3 region has 17 residues. J lost 1 base, V lost 0 bases, and 8 bases had no gene match. CDR1 SGHVS and CDR2 FQNEAQ come from the germline V gene. This receptor was identified in a woman older than 75 with acute or convalescent COVID-19. Material: peripheral blood. The genes are TRBV7-8 and TRBJ1-2; 7 bases line up with TRBD1. The CDR3 loop is CASSLASGQRLNYGYTF. The CDR3 region has the DNA TGTGCCAGCAGCTTAGCGTCGGGACAGCGACTTAACTATGGCTACACCTTC.